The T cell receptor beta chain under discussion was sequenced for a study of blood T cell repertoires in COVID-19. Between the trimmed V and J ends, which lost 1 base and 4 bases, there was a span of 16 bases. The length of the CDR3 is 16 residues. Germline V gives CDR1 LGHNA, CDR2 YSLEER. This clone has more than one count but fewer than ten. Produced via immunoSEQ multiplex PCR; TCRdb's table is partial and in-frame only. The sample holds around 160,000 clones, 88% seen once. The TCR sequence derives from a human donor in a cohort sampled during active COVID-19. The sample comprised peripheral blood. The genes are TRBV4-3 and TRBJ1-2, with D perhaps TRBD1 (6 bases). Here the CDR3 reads CASSQVSLTGFYGYTF. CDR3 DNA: TGCGCCAGCAGCCAAGTTTCGCTAACAGGGTTCTATGGCTACACCTTC.